The sequence of this TCR beta chain was determined in a study of shared clonotypes between healthy human individuals. This clone is a singleton in its sample. TCRdb keeps only in-frame clones here, not all; method: immunoSEQ multiplex PCR. The data hold 2 million to 3 million clones, with 85% to 95% observed a single time. This CDR3 has 13 amino acids. Germline CDR1 reads GTSNPN; CDR2 reads SVGIG (reference sequence). V shed 5 bases and J 0 bases; nucleotides not matched to a gene: 3. Input material: naive CD4+ T cells sorted from blood. Subset meaning: CD45RA+ positively selected. The TCR comes from a man aged 18 to 35 in good health. This chain connects TRBV30 to TRBJ1-1; TRBD1 matches at 7 bases. CDR3 loop: CAWEQGLNTEAFF. CDR3 sequence (DNA): TGTGCCTGGGAACAGGGGCTGAACACTGAAGCTTTCTTT.